The sequence of this TCR beta chain was determined in a study of vaccination effects on CD4 cells after COVID-19. For this clone: Its antigen is still unknown.

Sequencing used immunoSEQ multiplex PCR; TCRdb keeps in-frame clones, though not all of them. The sample carries under 25,000 clones, approximately 81% recorded once. ViraFEST expansion of antigen-specific CD4+ T cells with viral peptide pools preceded sequencing. Investigators separated out CD4+ T cells once 9 to 11 days of culture had passed. None of these healthy vaccinees had been infected with SARS-CoV-2 before vaccination. A half-medium replacement with IL-2 medium was carried out on days 3 and 7. CDR1 and CDR2 from the germline V gene are SGHNT and YENEEA. The CDR3 totals 17 residues. Trimming took 2 bases from V and 5 from J, leaving 21 bases between them.

The chain has TRBV11-3 and TRBJ1-1; possible D gene TRBD1, 6 bases. The receptor was isolated from a human donor who received a COVID-19 vaccine. The source material was CD4+ T cells from PBMCs cultured with HCoV-NL63 spike peptides, sampled before COVID-19 vaccination. CDR3 in amino acids: CASSLSRWGQLETEAFF. CDR3 DNA: TGTGCCAGCAGCTTAAGTAGATGGGGGCAGCTGGAAACTGAAGCTTTCTTT. The complete variable domain, with remaining parts taken from reference TRBV11-3 and TRBJ1-1, reads EAGVVQSPRYKIIEKKQPVAFWCNPISGHNTLYWYLQNLGQGPELLIRYENEEAVDDSQLPKDRFSAERLKGVDSTLKIQPAELGDSAVYLCASSLSRWGQLETEAFFGQGTRLTVV.